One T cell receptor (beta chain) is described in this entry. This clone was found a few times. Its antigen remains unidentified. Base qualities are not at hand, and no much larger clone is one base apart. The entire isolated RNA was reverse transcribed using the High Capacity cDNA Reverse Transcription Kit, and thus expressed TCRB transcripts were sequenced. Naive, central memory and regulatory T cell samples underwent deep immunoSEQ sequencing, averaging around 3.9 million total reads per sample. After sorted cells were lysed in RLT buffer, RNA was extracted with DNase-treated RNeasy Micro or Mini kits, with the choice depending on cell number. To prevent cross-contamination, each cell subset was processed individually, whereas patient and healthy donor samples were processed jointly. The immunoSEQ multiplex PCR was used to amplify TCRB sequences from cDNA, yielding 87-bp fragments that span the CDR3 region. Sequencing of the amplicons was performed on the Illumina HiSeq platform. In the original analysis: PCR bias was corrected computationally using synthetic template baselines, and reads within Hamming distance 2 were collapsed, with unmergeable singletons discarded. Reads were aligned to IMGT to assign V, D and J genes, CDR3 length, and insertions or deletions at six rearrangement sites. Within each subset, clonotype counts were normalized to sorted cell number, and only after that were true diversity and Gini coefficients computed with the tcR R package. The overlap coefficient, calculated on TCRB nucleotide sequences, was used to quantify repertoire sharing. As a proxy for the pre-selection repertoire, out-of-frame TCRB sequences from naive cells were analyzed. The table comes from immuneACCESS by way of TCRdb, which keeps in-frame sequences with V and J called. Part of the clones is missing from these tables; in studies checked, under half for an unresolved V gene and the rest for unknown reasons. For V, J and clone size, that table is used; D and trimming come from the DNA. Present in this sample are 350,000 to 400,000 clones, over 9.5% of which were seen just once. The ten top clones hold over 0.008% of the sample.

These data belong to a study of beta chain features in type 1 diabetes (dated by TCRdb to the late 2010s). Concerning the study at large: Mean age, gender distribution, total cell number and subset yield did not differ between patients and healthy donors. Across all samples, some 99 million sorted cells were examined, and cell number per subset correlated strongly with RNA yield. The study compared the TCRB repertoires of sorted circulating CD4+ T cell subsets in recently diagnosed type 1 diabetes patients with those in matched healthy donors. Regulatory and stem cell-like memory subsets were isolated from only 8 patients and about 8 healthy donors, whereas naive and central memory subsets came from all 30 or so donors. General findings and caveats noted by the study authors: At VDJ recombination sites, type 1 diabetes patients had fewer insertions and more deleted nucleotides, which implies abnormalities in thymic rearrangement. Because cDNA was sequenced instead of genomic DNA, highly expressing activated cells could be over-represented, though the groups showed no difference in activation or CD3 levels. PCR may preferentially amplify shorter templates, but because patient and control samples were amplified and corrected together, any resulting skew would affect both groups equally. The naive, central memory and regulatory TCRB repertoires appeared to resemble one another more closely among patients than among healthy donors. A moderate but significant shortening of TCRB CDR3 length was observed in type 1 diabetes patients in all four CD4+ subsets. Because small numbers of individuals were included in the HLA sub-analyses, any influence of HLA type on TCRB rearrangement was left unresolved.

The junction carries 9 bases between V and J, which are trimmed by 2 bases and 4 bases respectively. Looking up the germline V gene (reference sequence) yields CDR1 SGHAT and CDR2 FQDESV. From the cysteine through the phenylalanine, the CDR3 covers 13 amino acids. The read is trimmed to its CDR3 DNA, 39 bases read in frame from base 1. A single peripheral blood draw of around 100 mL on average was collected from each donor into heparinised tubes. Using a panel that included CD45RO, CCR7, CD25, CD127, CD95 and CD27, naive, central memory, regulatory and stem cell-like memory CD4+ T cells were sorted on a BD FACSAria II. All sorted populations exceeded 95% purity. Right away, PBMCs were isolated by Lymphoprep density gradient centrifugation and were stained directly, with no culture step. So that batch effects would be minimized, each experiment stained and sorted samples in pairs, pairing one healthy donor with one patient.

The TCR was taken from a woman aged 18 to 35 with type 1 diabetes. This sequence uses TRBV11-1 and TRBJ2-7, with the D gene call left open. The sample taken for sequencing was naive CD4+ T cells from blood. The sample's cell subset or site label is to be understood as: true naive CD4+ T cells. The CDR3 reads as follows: CASSLTTSYEQYF. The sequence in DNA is TGTGCCAGCAGCTTAACGACAAGTTACGAGCAGTACTTC.